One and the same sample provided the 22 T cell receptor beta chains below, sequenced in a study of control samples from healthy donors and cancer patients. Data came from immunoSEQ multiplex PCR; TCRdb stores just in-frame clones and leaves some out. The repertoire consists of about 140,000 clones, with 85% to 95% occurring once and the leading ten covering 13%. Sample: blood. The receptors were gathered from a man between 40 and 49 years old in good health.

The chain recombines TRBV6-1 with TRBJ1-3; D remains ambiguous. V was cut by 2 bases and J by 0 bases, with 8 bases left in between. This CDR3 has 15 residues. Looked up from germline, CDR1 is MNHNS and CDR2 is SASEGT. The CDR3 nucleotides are TGTGCCAGCAGTGAATCACGGATCTCTGGAAACACCATATATTTT. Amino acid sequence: CASSESRISGNTIYF.

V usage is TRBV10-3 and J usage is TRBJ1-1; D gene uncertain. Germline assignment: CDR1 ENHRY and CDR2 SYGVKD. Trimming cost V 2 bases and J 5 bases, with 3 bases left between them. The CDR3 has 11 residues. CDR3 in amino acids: CAISEGTEAFF. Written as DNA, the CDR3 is TGTGCCATCAGTGAGGGTACTGAAGCTTTCTTT.

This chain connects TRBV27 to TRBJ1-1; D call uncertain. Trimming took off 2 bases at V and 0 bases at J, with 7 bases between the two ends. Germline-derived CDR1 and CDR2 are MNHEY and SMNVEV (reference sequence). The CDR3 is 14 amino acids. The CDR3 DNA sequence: TGTGCCAGCAGTTTAGTTCCCATGAACACTGAAGCTTTCTTT. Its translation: CASSLVPMNTEAFF.

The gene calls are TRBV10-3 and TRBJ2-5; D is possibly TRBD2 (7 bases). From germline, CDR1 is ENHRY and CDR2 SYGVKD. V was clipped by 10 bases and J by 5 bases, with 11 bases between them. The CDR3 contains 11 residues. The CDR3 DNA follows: TGTGCCACCAGGGGAGGGGAGACCCAGTACTTC. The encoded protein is CATRGGETQYF.

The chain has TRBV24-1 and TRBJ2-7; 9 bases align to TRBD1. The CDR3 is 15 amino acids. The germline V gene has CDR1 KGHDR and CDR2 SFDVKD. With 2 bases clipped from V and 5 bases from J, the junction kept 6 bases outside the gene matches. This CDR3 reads CATSDSGQGINEQYF. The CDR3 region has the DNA TGTGCCACCAGTGATTCGGGACAGGGAATCAACGAGCAGTACTTC.

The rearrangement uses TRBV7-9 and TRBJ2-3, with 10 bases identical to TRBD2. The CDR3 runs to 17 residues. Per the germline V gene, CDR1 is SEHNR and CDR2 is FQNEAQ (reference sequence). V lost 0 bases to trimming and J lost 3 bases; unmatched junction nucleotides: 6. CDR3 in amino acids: CASSLATAGGNTDTQYF. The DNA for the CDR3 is TGTGCCAGCAGCTTAGCCACAGCGGGAGGGAATACAGATACGCAGTATTTT.

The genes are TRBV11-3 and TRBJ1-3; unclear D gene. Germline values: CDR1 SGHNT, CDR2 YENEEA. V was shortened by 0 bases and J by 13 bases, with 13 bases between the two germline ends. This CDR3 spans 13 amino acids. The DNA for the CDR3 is TGTGCCAGCAGCTTAGATGACGCCGGACCTATATATTTT. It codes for CASSLDDAGPIYF.

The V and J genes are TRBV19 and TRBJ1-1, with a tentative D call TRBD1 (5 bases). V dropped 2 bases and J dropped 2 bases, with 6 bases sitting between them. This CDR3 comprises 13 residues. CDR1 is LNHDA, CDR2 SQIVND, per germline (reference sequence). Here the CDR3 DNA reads TGTGCCAGTAGTATACAGGGAAACACTGAAGCTTTCTTT. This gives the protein CASSIQGNTEAFF. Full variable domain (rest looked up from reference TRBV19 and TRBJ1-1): DGGITQSPKYLFRKEGQNVTLSCEQNLNHDAMYWYRQDPGQGLRLIYYSQIVNDFQKGDIAEGYSVSREKKESFPLTVTSAQKNPTAFYLCASSIQGNTEAFFGQGTRLTVV.

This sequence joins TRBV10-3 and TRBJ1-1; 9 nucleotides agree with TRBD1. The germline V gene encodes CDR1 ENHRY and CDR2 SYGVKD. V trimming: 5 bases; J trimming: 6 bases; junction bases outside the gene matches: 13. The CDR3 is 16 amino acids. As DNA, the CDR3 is TGTGCCATCAGTATCCAGTGGACAGGGGATCGATCTGAAGCTTTCTTT. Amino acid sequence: CAISIQWTGDRSEAFF.

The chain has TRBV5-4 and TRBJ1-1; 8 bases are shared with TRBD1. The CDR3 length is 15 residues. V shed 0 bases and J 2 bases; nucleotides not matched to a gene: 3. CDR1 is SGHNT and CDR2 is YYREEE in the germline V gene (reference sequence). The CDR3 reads CASSLAPGGNTEAFF. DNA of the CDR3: TGTGCCAGCAGCTTGGCCCCAGGGGGCAACACTGAAGCTTTCTTT.

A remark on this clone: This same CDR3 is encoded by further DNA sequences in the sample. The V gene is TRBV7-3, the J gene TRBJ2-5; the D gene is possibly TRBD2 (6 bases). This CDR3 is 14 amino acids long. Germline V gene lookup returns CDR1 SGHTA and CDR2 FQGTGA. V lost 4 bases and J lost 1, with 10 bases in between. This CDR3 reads CASSYGGTQETQYF. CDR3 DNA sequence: TGTGCCAGCAGCTACGGCGGGACCCAAGAGACCCAGTACTTC.

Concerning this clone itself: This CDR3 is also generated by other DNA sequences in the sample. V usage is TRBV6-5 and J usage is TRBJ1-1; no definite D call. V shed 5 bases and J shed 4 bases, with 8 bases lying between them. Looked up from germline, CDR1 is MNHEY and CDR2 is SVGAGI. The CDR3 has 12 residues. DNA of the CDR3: TGTGCCAGCAGTCGGGAGGGCACTGAAGCTTTCTTT. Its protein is CASSREGTEAFF.

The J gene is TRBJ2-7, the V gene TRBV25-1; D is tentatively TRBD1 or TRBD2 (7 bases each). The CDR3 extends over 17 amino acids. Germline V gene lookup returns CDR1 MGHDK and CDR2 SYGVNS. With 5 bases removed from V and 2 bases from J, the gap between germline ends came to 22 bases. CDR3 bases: TGTGCCAGCAGTCCAGGGGGAGGGCTAGGTAGACCCTACGAGCAGTACTTC. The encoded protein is CASSPGGGLGRPYEQYF.

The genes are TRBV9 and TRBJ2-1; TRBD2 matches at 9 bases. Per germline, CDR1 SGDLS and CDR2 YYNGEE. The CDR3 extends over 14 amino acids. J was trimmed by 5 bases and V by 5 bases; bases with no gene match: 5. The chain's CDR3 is CASRELAGNNEQFF. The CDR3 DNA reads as TGTGCCAGCAGAGAACTAGCGGGTAACAATGAGCAGTTCTTC.

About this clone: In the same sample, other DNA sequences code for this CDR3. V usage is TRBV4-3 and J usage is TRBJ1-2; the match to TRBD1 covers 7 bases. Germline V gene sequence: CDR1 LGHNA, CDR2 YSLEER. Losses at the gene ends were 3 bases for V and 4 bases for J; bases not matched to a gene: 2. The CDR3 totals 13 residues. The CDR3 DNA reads TGCGCCAGCAGCCAGACAGGGATCTATGGCTACACCTTC. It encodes CASSQTGIYGYTF.

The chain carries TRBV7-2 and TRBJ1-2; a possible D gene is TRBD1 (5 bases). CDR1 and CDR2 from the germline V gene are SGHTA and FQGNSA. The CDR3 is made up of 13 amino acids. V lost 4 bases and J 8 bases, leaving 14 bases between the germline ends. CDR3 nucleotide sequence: TGTGCCAGCAGCTCCGGGGGAGGGCAAGGCTACACCTTC. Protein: CASSSGGGQGYTF.

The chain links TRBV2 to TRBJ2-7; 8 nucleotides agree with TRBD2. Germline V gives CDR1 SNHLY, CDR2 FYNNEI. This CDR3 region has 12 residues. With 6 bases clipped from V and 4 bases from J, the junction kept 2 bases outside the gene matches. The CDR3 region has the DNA TGTGCCAGCAGGACTAGCGCGTACGAGCAGTACTTC. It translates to CASRTSAYEQYF.

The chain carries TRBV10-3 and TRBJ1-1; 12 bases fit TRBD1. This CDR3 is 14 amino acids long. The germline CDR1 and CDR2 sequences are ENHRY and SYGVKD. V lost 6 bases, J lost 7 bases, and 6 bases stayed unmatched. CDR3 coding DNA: TGTGCCATCAGCGCGGGACAGGGGGCGGGTGAAGCTTTCTTT. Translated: CAISAGQGAGEAFF.

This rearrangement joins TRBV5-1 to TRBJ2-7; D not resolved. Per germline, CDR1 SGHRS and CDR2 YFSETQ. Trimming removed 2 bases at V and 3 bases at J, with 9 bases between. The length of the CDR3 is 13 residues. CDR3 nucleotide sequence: TGCGCCAGCAGCTTTAACGGATACTACGAGCAGTACTTC. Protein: CASSFNGYYEQYF. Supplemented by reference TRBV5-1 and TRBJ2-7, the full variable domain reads KAGVTQTPRYLIKTRGQQVTLSCSPISGHRSVSWYQQTPGQGLQFLFEYFSETQRNKGNFPGRFSGRQFSNSRSEMNVSTLELGDSALYLCASSFNGYYEQYFGPGTRLTVT.

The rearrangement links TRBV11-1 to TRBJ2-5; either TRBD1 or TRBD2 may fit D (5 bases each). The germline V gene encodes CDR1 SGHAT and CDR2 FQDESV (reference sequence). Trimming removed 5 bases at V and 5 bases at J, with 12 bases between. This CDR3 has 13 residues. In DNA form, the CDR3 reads TGTGCCAGCAGCCCTCGGGGCACGGAGACCCAGTACTTC. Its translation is CASSPRGTETQYF.

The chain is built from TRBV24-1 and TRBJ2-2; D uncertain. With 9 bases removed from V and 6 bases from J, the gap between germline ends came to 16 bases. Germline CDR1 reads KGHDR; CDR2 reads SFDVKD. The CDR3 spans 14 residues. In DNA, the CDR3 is TGTGCCACCGGAACACGGCTTGGGCCCGGGGAGCTGTTTTTT. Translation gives CATGTRLGPGELFF.

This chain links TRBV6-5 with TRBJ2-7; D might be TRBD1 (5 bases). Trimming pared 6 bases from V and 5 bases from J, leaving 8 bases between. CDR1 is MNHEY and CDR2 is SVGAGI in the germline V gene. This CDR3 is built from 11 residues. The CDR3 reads CASSRQNEQYF. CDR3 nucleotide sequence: TGTGCCAGCAGCCGACAGAACGAGCAGTACTTC.